This T cell receptor (beta chain) was recovered during a study of blood T cell repertoires in COVID-19. About the research overall: Acute and convalescent COVID-19 samples came from the United States, Italy and Spain. Nucleic acid was either cDNA or gDNA, and it came from T cells, B-cell-depleted T cells, or PBMCs.

In the authors' workflow: Amplified reference gene primers provided the basis for estimating nucleated cell counts. Assay used: immunoSEQ multiplex PCR; TCRdb lists only in-frame clones, some missing. V and J calls and clone size are those listed in that table; D and trimming were worked out from the DNA. Of roughly 6,600 clones in the sample, around 89% were seen once. This CDR3 has 15 residues. Germline V gene data show CDR1 as LNHDA and CDR2 as SQIVND (reference sequence). The V segment lost 3 bases and the J segment 2 bases; nucleotides outside the gene matches: 4. The sample taken for sequencing was peripheral blood. The receptor was isolated from a human donor in a cohort sampled during active COVID-19. The donor label of this sample is uncertain. The rearrangement uses TRBV19 and TRBJ1-2, with 9 bases that match TRBD1. CDR3 bases: TGTGCCAGTAGTATCGCCGGGACAGGGAACTATGGCTACACCTTC. It specifies CASSIAGTGNYGYTF.